The 21 T cell receptor beta chains below all came from one sample that was sequenced in a study of blood T cell repertoires in COVID-19. Sequencing was performed with immunoSEQ multiplex PCR; in TCRdb, only in-frame clones are kept and a portion is missing. The table has 95,000 to 110,000 clones, 84% seen once; the top ten hold more than 20%. The sequenced material came from peripheral blood. Receptors were obtained from a man aged 55 to 70 with acute or convalescent COVID-19.

The V gene is TRBV5-5, the J gene TRBJ2-3; D is possibly TRBD1 (6 bases). V lost 4 bases to trimming and J lost 4 bases, with 22 bases between them. Per the germline V gene, CDR1 is SGHKS and CDR2 is YYEKEE (reference sequence). CDR3 length: 17 amino acids. The CDR3 nucleotides are TGTGCCAGCAGCCCAATCCCGGCACAGGGCCGGTCAGATACGCAGTATTTT. As protein: CASSPIPAQGRSDTQYF.

V and J are TRBV18 and TRBJ1-1; TRBD1 agrees at 10 bases. Germline trimming cut 2 bases from V and 5 bases from J; bases unmatched to any gene: 5. Germline V CDR1 and CDR2: KGHSH, LQKENI. This CDR3 contains 15 residues. CDR3 sequence reads: CASSPLGTGDTEAFF. CDR3 nucleotide sequence: TGTGCCAGCTCACCATTAGGGACAGGGGATACTGAAGCTTTCTTT.

The V call is TRBV6-1, the J call TRBJ1-1; 7 bases are a match to TRBD1. J lost 7 bases, V lost 1 base, and 3 bases had no gene match. From germline, CDR1 is MNHNS and CDR2 SASEGT. The CDR3 is 13 residues long. CDR3 region: CASSEGTGYEAFF. In DNA form, the CDR3 reads TGTGCCAGCAGTGAAGGGACAGGTTATGAAGCTTTCTTT.

This rearrangement joins TRBV4-3 to TRBJ2-1, with TRBD2 matching over 10 bases. Germline trimming cut 4 bases from V and 4 bases from J; bases unmatched to any gene: 7. From germline, CDR1 is LGHNA and CDR2 YSLEER. The CDR3 consists of 16 residues. As DNA, the CDR3 is TGCGCCAGCAGCCCGATGCTAGCGGGAGTTTACAATGAGCAGTTCTTC. This gives the protein CASSPMLAGVYNEQFF.

The chain has TRBV30 and TRBJ1-1; tentatively, D is TRBD1 (6 bases). The germline CDR1 and CDR2 sequences are GTSNPN and SVGIG (reference sequence). V lost 3 bases and J 3 bases, leaving 26 bases between the germline ends. The CDR3 consists of 18 residues. CDR3 sequence (DNA): TGTGCCTGGAGGATTTATCGTGATGGGGGCCCAAGGGACACTGAAGCTTTCTTT. As protein: CAWRIYRDGGPRDTEAFF.

The chain combines TRBV15 with TRBJ1-1; weak D call: TRBD1 (6 bases). The CDR3 loop spans 16 amino acids. Trimming removed 3 bases at V and 5 bases at J, with 19 bases between. The germline gives CDR1 LNHNV, CDR2 YYDKDF (reference sequence). As DNA, the CDR3 is TGTGCCACCAGCAGCCATGGGGCAGGGGTGGGGACTGAAGCTTTCTTT. Protein product: CATSSHGAGVGTEAFF.

This chain joins TRBV27 and TRBJ2-1; possible D gene TRBD2, 6 bases. Trimming pared 5 bases from V and 0 bases from J, leaving 17 bases between. CDR1 is MNHEY and CDR2 is SMNVEV in the germline V gene (reference sequence). The CDR3 runs to 17 residues. The DNA for the CDR3 is TGTGCCAGCAGTCCCTCCCCGGCTAGCGCCTCCTACAATGAGCAGTTCTTC. It codes for CASSPSPASASYNEQFF.

V is TRBV27 and J is TRBJ2-1, with a tentative D call TRBD2 (5 bases). The ends were cut back, 1 base at V and 4 bases at J, with 17 bases in the middle. The CDR3 has 17 residues. CDR1 is MNHEY, CDR2 SMNVEV, per germline (reference sequence). The CDR3 coding sequence is TGTGCCAGCAGTTTATTTCCCGGCTCGAGCGGATACAATGAGCAGTTCTTC. Protein product: CASSLFPGSSGYNEQFF.

V is TRBV6-6 and J is TRBJ1-3; maybe TRBD1 (5 bases). Germline CDR1 and CDR2: MNHNY and SVGAGI (reference sequence). The V end lost 8 bases, the J end lost 4 bases, and 15 bases lay between the germline ends. The CDR3 has 14 residues. The CDR3 DNA reads TGTGCCAGCCAGTCGCCAGGGAACGGAAACACCATATATTTT. This sequence encodes CASQSPGNGNTIYF.

V is TRBV5-1 and J is TRBJ2-5, with D unresolved. Germline assignment: CDR1 SGHRS and CDR2 YFSETQ. The CDR3 has 11 amino acids. The ends were cut back, 4 bases at V and 3 bases at J, with 4 bases in the middle. CDR3 in DNA: TGCGCCAGCAGCACGGAAGAGACCCAGTACTTC. Protein sequence: CASSTEETQYF.

This clone has only a few counts. This sequence joins TRBV28 and TRBJ2-4, with D possibly TRBD2 on 6 matching bases. CDR1 and CDR2 (germline): MDHEN, SYDVKM. The V end lost 7 bases, the J end lost 1 base, and 8 bases lay between the germline ends. The CDR3 is 13 amino acids. The CDR3 DNA reads as TGTGCCAGCAACCGGGAGGCCAAAAACATTCAGTACTTC. Translation: CASNREAKNIQYF.

This chain links TRBV5-4 with TRBJ2-5; 7 bases fit TRBD1. J gave up 5 bases and V 4 bases, and 5 bases lay outside the gene matches. Germline V gene sequence: CDR1 SGHNT, CDR2 YYREEE (reference sequence). The CDR3 is made up of 13 amino acids. In DNA form, the CDR3 reads TGTGCCAGCAGCCCACAGGGGCGGGAGACCCAGTACTTC. As protein: CASSPQGRETQYF.

This clone occurred a few times. The V call is TRBV7-8, the J call TRBJ1-2, with 8 bases identical to TRBD1. The germline V gene encodes CDR1 SGHVS and CDR2 FQNEAQ. CDR3 length: 13 amino acids. V lost 5 bases and J lost 7; bases outside the gene matches: 6. This chain's CDR3 is CASSPATGVGYTF. CDR3 sequence (DNA): TGTGCCAGCAGCCCGGCGACAGGGGTTGGCTACACCTTC.

This sequence joins TRBV12-3 or TRBV12-4 and TRBJ2-5; D perhaps matches TRBD2 (6 bases). The CDR3 totals 13 residues. The germline V and J ends were trimmed by 7 bases and 4 bases, with 13 bases remaining between them. Written as DNA, the CDR3 is TGTGCCAGCAACACGAGGAGGGGAGAGACCCAGTACTTC. As protein: CASNTRRGETQYF.

The chain couples TRBV18 to TRBJ1-2; the match to TRBD1 covers 9 bases. The CDR3 loop spans 14 amino acids. Germline lookup yields CDR1 KGHSH and CDR2 LQKENI. The trim removed 2 bases at V and 8 bases at J, leaving 6 bases unmatched. CDR3 sequence (DNA): TGTGCCAGCTCACCAGAAGGACAGGGGACGGGCTACACCTTC. It is translated as CASSPEGQGTGYTF.

CDR3 DNA sequence: TGTGCCAGCAGCGCCGGAGGGCCAGGGAGGGAGCAGTACGTC. Its protein is CASSAGGPGREQYV. The chain combines TRBV11-3 with TRBJ2-7; possibly TRBD2 for D (6 bases). The germline V gene encodes CDR1 SGHNT and CDR2 YENEEA. The V end lost 5 bases, the J end lost 7 bases, and 18 bases lay between the germline ends. This CDR3 is 14 amino acids long.

The V and J genes are TRBV24-1 and TRBJ1-2, with D possibly being TRBD1 (6 bases). Trimming stripped 4 bases from V and 6 bases from J, with 11 bases between. Germline V CDR1 and CDR2: KGHDR, SFDVKD. The CDR3 loop spans 13 amino acids. CDR3 residues: CATSERGQDGYTF. The CDR3 DNA follows: TGTGCCACCAGTGAGCGGGGGCAGGATGGCTACACCTTC.

The chain carries TRBV7-9 and TRBJ2-3; 7 bases fit TRBD2. Germline values: CDR1 SEHNR, CDR2 FQNEAQ (reference sequence). Trimming at V came to 11 bases and at J to 4 bases, leaving 15 bases not matched to a gene. The CDR3 extends over 15 amino acids. The CDR3 protein is CALASGGGFADTQYF. CDR3 DNA sequence: TGTGCCCTAGCATCCGGGGGAGGGTTCGCAGATACGCAGTATTTT.

This clone was seen only a few times. The V call is TRBV5-1, the J call TRBJ1-1, with 9 bases aligning to TRBD1. J was trimmed by 2 bases and V by 2 bases; bases with no gene match: 10. This CDR3 contains 17 residues. The germline gives CDR1 SGHRS, CDR2 YFSETQ. The CDR3 DNA follows: TGCGCCAGCAGCTTCGCCCCGGGACAGGGAACAAACACTGAAGCTTTCTTT. This sequence encodes CASSFAPGQGTNTEAFF.

This rearrangement joins TRBV5-4 to TRBJ1-1; D unresolved. Trimming stripped 4 bases from V and 10 bases from J, with 26 bases between. The germline gives CDR1 SGHNT, CDR2 YYREEE (reference sequence). CDR3 size: 16 residues. CDR3 protein: CASSHRSQALSLGAFF. The CDR3 coding sequence is TGTGCCAGCAGCCACCGGTCGCAGGCGCTCTCGTTGGGAGCTTTCTTT.

This rearrangement joins TRBV6-5 to TRBJ2-3; 9 nucleotides align to TRBD2. Germline V CDR1 and CDR2: MNHEY, SVGAGI. V dropped 9 bases and J dropped 3; count of bases not matched to a gene: 10. The CDR3 sequence is 15 residues long. The CDR3: CASHVAGGSTDTQYF. The CDR3 coding sequence is TGTGCCAGTCACGTGGCGGGAGGGTCGACAGATACGCAGTATTTT.